One sample yielded the 31 T cell receptor beta chains listed below, sequenced in a study of cytomegalovirus exposure and HLA in healthy donors. Clones were read by immunoSEQ multiplex PCR, and TCRdb kept only the in-frame ones, dropping some. The repertoire holds roughly 300,000 clones, with more than 80% as singletons. The sample comprised PBMCs. The receptors here all came from a woman between 18 and 30 years old in good health and CMV-seronegative.

This clone was recorded a few times. The chain couples TRBV7-3 to TRBJ2-2, with D unresolved. From germline, CDR1 is SGHTA and CDR2 FQGTGA. The length of the CDR3 is 13 residues. V gave up 5 bases and J gave up 4 bases, with 8 bases separating them. The CDR3 reads CASSQTGTGELFF. The CDR3 nucleotides read TGTGCCAGCAGCCAGACGGGCACCGGGGAGCTGTTTTTT.

J is TRBJ2-7 and V is TRBV25-1, with 9 positions matching TRBD1. The CDR3 loop spans 13 amino acids. CDR1 MGHDK and CDR2 SYGVNS come from the germline V gene. V was pared by 8 bases and J by 2 bases, with 4 bases of the junction left unmatched. This CDR3 is CASVGQGTYEQYF. The CDR3 DNA is TGTGCCAGCGTGGGACAGGGAACCTACGAGCAGTACTTC.

The V and J genes are TRBV11-1 and TRBJ1-1; maybe TRBD1 (6 bases). Per the germline V gene, CDR1 is SGHAT and CDR2 is FQDESV (reference sequence). This CDR3 has 13 amino acids. The V end was cut by 7 bases, the J end by 4 bases, with 13 bases between. The DNA for the CDR3 is TGTGCCAGCAACCAACAGGGAGCCACTGAAGCTTTCTTT. It encodes CASNQQGATEAFF.

The V and J genes are TRBV27 and TRBJ1-3; 8 bases are a match to TRBD1. Unmatched junction bases numbered 6, after V lost 5 bases and J lost 0 bases. CDR1 MNHEY and CDR2 SMNVEV come from the germline V gene (reference sequence). The CDR3 covers 16 residues. The CDR3: CASSMTGVFSGNTIYF. CDR3 bases: TGTGCCAGCAGTATGACAGGGGTCTTCTCTGGAAACACCATATATTTT.

The gene calls are TRBV15 and TRBJ2-2, with TRBD1 matching 9 bases. There are 16 residues in the CDR3. The V and J ends lost 2 bases and 5 bases, in that order; junction bases with no gene match: 6. The germline CDR1 and CDR2 sequences are LNHNV and YYDKDF (reference sequence). DNA for the CDR3: TGTGCCACCAGCAGAAACCGGGACAGGGTAACCGGGGAGCTGTTTTTT. It translates to CATSRNRDRVTGELFF.

J is TRBJ1-5 and V is TRBV19; D might be TRBD1 (6 bases). Trimming removed 9 bases from V and 4 bases from J, with 19 bases in between. This CDR3 contains 15 residues. From germline, CDR1 is LNHDA and CDR2 SQIVND (reference sequence). The CDR3 sequence: CASTRQVGGNQPQHF. For the CDR3, the DNA is TGTGCCAGCACGCGACAGGTGGGGGGGAATCAGCCCCAGCATTTT.

The chain is built from TRBV6-1 and TRBJ1-5; D is unresolved. V lost 0 bases and J lost 5, with 8 bases in between. Germline V CDR1 and CDR2: MNHNS, SASEGT. CDR3 length: 14 amino acids. The CDR3 DNA follows: TGTGCCAGCAGTGAAGCGCCGCAGTATCAGCCCCAGCATTTT. This encodes CASSEAPQYQPQHF.

The J gene is TRBJ1-5, the V gene TRBV5-1; 8 nucleotides agree with TRBD1. This CDR3 region has 14 residues. J lost 7 bases, V lost 4 bases, and 7 bases had no gene match. The germline gives CDR1 SGHRS, CDR2 YFSETQ. The CDR3 DNA sequence: TGCGCCAGCAGCAACGGACAGGGTGGGCAGCCCCAGCATTTT. Translated, it gives CASSNGQGGQPQHF. Variable domain in full (rest from reference TRBV5-1 and TRBJ1-5): KAGVTQTPRYLIKTRGQQVTLSCSPISGHRSVSWYQQTPGQGLQFLFEYFSETQRNKGNFPGRFSGRQFSNSRSEMNVSTLELGDSALYLCASSNGQGGQPQHFGDGTRLSIL.

V gene TRBV11-3 combines with J gene TRBJ2-1; TRBD2 aligns across 7 bases. From germline, CDR1 is SGHNT and CDR2 YENEEA. The CDR3 is 14 residues long. V shed 2 bases, J shed 8 bases, and the junction held 6 bases outside the gene matches. The CDR3 nucleotides are TGTGCCAGCAGCTTACGACGGGGGGTACATGAGCAGTTCTTC. Translating gives CASSLRRGVHEQFF.

This clone was observed a single time. This rearrangement joins TRBV7-8 to TRBJ2-3, with a tentative D call TRBD2 (6 bases). Per germline, CDR1 SGHVS and CDR2 FQNEAQ. There are 15 residues in the CDR3. V was cut by 3 bases and J by 0 bases, with 10 bases left in between. Written as DNA, the CDR3 is TGTGCCAGCAGCTTTGCAGGGAGGAGCACAGATACGCAGTATTTT. Translation: CASSFAGRSTDTQYF.

The J gene is TRBJ2-5, the V gene TRBV25-1; D might be TRBD2 (6 bases). The CDR3 has 15 amino acids. The germline V gene encodes CDR1 MGHDK and CDR2 SYGVNS. Trimming removed 1 base from V and 4 bases from J, with 13 bases in between. The CDR3 bases are TGTGCCAGCAGTGAATTAACTGGGAGGAGAGAGACCCAGTACTTC. Its protein is CASSELTGRRETQYF.

This clone was found a few times. DNA for the CDR3: TGTGCCAGCAGCTTCGACAGGGGGCTCAATCAGCCCCAGCATTTT. It encodes CASSFDRGLNQPQHF. This rearrangement joins TRBV2 to TRBJ1-5, with TRBD1 matching over 10 bases. The CDR3 totals 15 residues. J was trimmed by 3 bases and V by 6 bases; bases with no gene match: 5. From germline, CDR1 is SNHLY and CDR2 FYNNEI.

This clone showed up just a few times. J is TRBJ2-7 and V is TRBV4-3; D remains ambiguous. Per germline, CDR1 LGHNA and CDR2 YSLEER. The CDR3 spans 16 residues. Trimming stripped 0 bases from V and 3 bases from J, with 15 bases between. Here the CDR3 reads CASSQDRESPYYEQYF. For the CDR3, the DNA is TGCGCCAGCAGCCAAGATCGAGAGAGCCCCTACTACGAGCAGTACTTC.

This rearrangement joins TRBV6-6 to TRBJ2-1; 9 nucleotides agree with TRBD1. The CDR3 spans 16 residues. V shed 7 bases, J shed 7 bases, and the junction held 14 bases outside the gene matches. From germline, CDR1 is MNHNY and CDR2 SVGAGI (reference sequence). The DNA of the CDR3 is TGTGCCAGCATTAATACAGGGACAGGGAGTGGGAATGAGCAGTTCTTC. Its protein is CASINTGTGSGNEQFF.

V and J are TRBV7-6 and TRBJ2-7; 8 bases line up with TRBD2. The CDR3 is made up of 18 amino acids. Unmatched junction bases numbered 17, after V lost 5 bases and J lost 2 bases. Germline-derived CDR1 and CDR2 are SGHVS and FNYEAQ. The CDR3 DNA follows: TGTGCCAGCAGCCGGGGGGGGCCAGCGGAGTCCGTACCCTACGAGCAGTACTTC. Its protein product is CASSRGGPAESVPYEQYF.

The V gene is TRBV7-3, the J gene TRBJ2-7; 11 bases line up with TRBD2. Trimming at V came to 5 bases and at J to 6 bases, leaving 6 bases not matched to a gene. The CDR3 loop spans 14 amino acids. Germline V gene lookup returns CDR1 SGHTA and CDR2 FQGTGA. The CDR3 nucleotides are TGTGCCAGCAGCCCCACTAGCGGGAGTCGCGAGCAGTACTTC. The encoded protein is CASSPTSGSREQYF.

This clone was found once. The chain couples TRBV28 to TRBJ1-2, with D tentatively TRBD1 (6 bases). The CDR3 is 14 residues long. Trimming shortened V by 3 bases and J by 4 bases, and 12 bases separated the two germline ends. Germline CDR1 MDHEN, CDR2 SYDVKM. The CDR3 region is CASSFLTGTYGYTF. The CDR3 DNA reads TGTGCCAGCAGTTTCCTCACAGGGACCTATGGCTACACCTTC.

This clone was seen more than once but under ten times. The chain is built from TRBV6-5 and TRBJ2-1; a weak D match, TRBD2 (6 bases). The CDR3 contains 13 residues. Trimming cost V 7 bases and J 7 bases, with 14 bases left between them. The germline V gene has CDR1 MNHEY and CDR2 SVGAGI. The CDR3 DNA reads as TGTGCCAGCAAACGGGGGAGCTGGAATGAGCAGTTCTTC. It yields the protein CASKRGSWNEQFF.

CDR3 in DNA: TGCGCCAGCAGCTGGGGGGACGGGAGAGACTACGAGCAGTACTTC. As protein: CASSWGDGRDYEQYF. The chain links TRBV5-1 to TRBJ2-7; a possible D gene is TRBD2 (6 bases). V was pared by 3 bases and J by 3 bases, with 16 bases between. This CDR3 is 15 amino acids long. Germline V gene sequence: CDR1 SGHRS, CDR2 YFSETQ.

The gene calls are TRBV5-6 and TRBJ1-1; the D gene is possibly TRBD1 (5 bases). Germline V lookup: CDR1 SGHDT, CDR2 YYEEEE. Trimming left V 5 bases short and J 5 bases short, with 16 bases between. This CDR3 spans 14 amino acids. CDR3 protein: CASSSLTGGTEAFF. The DNA for the CDR3 is TGTGCCAGCAGTTCCCTCACTGGGGGGACTGAAGCTTTCTTT. The full variable domain, completed using reference TRBV5-6 and TRBJ1-1, is DAGVTQSPTHLIKTRGQQVTLRCSPKSGHDTVSWYQQALGQGPQFIFQYYEEEERQRGNFPDRFSGHQFPNYSSELNVNALLLGDSALYLCASSSLTGGTEAFFGQGTRLTVV.

The rearrangement links TRBV2 to TRBJ2-1, with D possibly matching TRBD1 (6 bases). V was cut by 0 bases and J by 9 bases, with 9 bases left in between. There are 13 residues in the CDR3. Germline CDR1 is SNHLY and CDR2 is FYNNEI. The DNA for the CDR3 is TGTGCCAGCAGTGAAGCCCCACAGGGTGAGCAGTTCTTC. Its protein product is CASSEAPQGEQFF. The entire variable domain, with the rest obtained from reference TRBV2 and TRBJ2-1, is as follows: EPEVTQTPSHQVTQMGQEVILRCVPISNHLYFYWYRQILGQKVEFLVSFYNNEISEKSEIFDDQFSVERPDGSNFTLKIRSTKLEDSAMYFCASSEAPQGEQFFGPGTRLTVL.

The rearrangement links TRBV27 to TRBJ1-5, with D unclear. Germline CDR1 and CDR2: MNHEY and SMNVEV (reference sequence). Trimming stripped 0 bases from V and 5 bases from J, with 14 bases between. This CDR3 region has 16 residues. Written as DNA, the CDR3 is TGTGCCAGCAGTTTATCGATAGAAGGAGGGTATCAGCCCCAGCATTTT. Encoded protein: CASSLSIEGGYQPQHF.

A note on this clone: One end of the junction does not line up with germline, which may come from a read error. The chain couples TRBV9 to TRBJ1-4; 8 bases map to TRBD1. Germline V gives CDR1 SGDLS, CDR2 YYNGEE. This CDR3 region has 14 residues. CDR3 nucleotides: TGCACTCACAGGGGGGAGGGCACTAATGAAAAACTGTTTTTT. Translation: CTHRGEGTNEKLFF.

This CDR3 reads CASSLGVGGFVDEQFF. Written as DNA, the CDR3 is TGTGCCAGCAGTTTAGGTGTAGGGGGCTTTGTAGATGAGCAGTTCTTC. The chain employs TRBV28 and TRBJ2-1; TRBD1 aligns across 7 bases. CDR1 and CDR2 (germline): MDHEN, SYDVKM. Unmatched junction bases numbered 12, after V lost 2 bases and J lost 8 bases. The CDR3 is made up of 16 amino acids.

This clone has just one count. V is TRBV7-8 and J is TRBJ2-1; 10 positions agree with TRBD2. From germline, CDR1 is SGHVS and CDR2 FQNEAQ. The J segment lost 4 bases and the V segment lost 3 bases, leaving 6 bases of the junction unmatched. The length of the CDR3 is 16 residues. CDR3 sequence: CASSLLAGVSYNEQFF. DNA for the CDR3: TGTGCCAGCAGCTTGCTAGCGGGAGTTTCGTACAATGAGCAGTTCTTC.

The chain uses TRBV5-1 and TRBJ2-7; maybe TRBD1 (5 bases). Trimming left V 4 bases short and J 0 bases short, with 17 bases between. CDR1 and CDR2 from the germline V gene are SGHRS and YFSETQ. The CDR3 loop spans 16 amino acids. The DNA for the CDR3 is TGCGCCAGCAGCCTACAGACAGCTACCTCCTCCTACGAGCAGTACTTC. Translation: CASSLQTATSSYEQYF.

The chain uses TRBV29-1 and TRBJ2-7; 9 nucleotides match TRBD1. The junction had 10 bases not matched to a gene; V was cut back by 5 bases and J by 5 bases. CDR3 length: 14 residues. Germline loops: CDR1 SQVTM, CDR2 ANQGSEA. CDR3 amino acids: CSVSHGTGFNEQYF. Here the CDR3 DNA reads TGCAGCGTTTCCCATGGGACAGGGTTCAACGAGCAGTACTTC.

The chain is built from TRBV19 and TRBJ2-1; D is perhaps TRBD2 (6 bases). Germline V gene lookup returns CDR1 LNHDA and CDR2 SQIVND (reference sequence). Deletions cut 8 bases from V and 5 bases from J, with 19 bases between. The CDR3 runs 15 residues. CDR3 bases: TGTGCCAGTTCTTACTTTGGCGGGACCAACAATGAGCAGTTCTTC. Residues: CASSYFGGTNNEQFF.

This rearrangement joins TRBV27 to TRBJ2-5; TRBD2 aligns across 10 bases. Germline CDR1 is MNHEY and CDR2 is SMNVEV (reference sequence). V shed 6 bases and J 2 bases; nucleotides not matched to a gene: 18. The CDR3 covers 19 residues. The CDR3, as DNA: TGTGCCAGCAGCCGACTCTCCCCTCGGCTAGCGGGAGCTCAAGAGACCCAGTACTTC. It is translated as CASSRLSPRLAGAQETQYF.

This chain joins TRBV19 and TRBJ1-5; 7 bases align to TRBD1. CDR3 size: 15 residues. CDR1 is LNHDA, CDR2 SQIVND, per germline (reference sequence). V dropped 0 bases and J dropped 5; count of bases not matched to a gene: 4. The CDR3 coding sequence is TGTGCCAGTAGTATAGACGACAGGGATCATCAGCCCCAGCATTTT. Its translation: CASSIDDRDHQPQHF. Looking up the rest from reference TRBV19 and TRBJ1-5 gives the full variable domain: DGGITQSPKYLFRKEGQNVTLSCEQNLNHDAMYWYRQDPGQGLRLIYYSQIVNDFQKGDIAEGYSVSREKKESFPLTVTSAQKNPTAFYLCASSIDDRDHQPQHFGDGTRLSIL.

The rearrangement links TRBV2 to TRBJ2-1; D might be TRBD1 (5 bases). This CDR3 is built from 11 residues. The germline V gene has CDR1 SNHLY and CDR2 FYNNEI. V was shortened by 11 bases and J by 4 bases, with 9 bases between the two germline ends. The CDR3: CAGATYNEQFF. The CDR3 DNA sequence: TGTGCCGGGGCCACGTACAATGAGCAGTTCTTC.